The 18 T cell receptor beta chains below all came from one sample that was sequenced in a study of cytomegalovirus exposure and HLA in healthy donors (TCRdb year 2017). The library was generated by the immunoSEQ multiplex PCR assay. For the multiplex PCR, a mixture combining 60 forward primers for TCR Vbeta segments and 13 reverse primers for TCR Jbeta segments was used. Drawn from immuneACCESS, this table holds only the in-frame rearrangements with V and J called that TCRdb kept. Clones are partly lost; checked studies trace under half to an unresolved V gene and leave the rest unexplained. The sample table shows over 130,000 clones, and roughly 72% are seen once. The leading ten clones occupy around 1.9% of the sample. Material: PBMCs. The source of these receptors is a middle-aged man in good health and CMV-seronegative.

This clone was recorded a few times. The rearrangement links TRBV11-2 to TRBJ2-7; 11 nucleotides align to TRBD2. V shed 6 bases, J shed 6 bases, and the junction held 7 bases outside the gene matches. This CDR3 is 14 amino acids long. From germline, CDR1 is SGHAT and CDR2 FQNNGV. CDR3 sequence (DNA): TGTGCCAGCAGGTCTATAGCGGGGGGGTTCGAGCAGTACTTC. It yields the protein CASRSIAGGFEQYF. Variable domain in full (rest from reference TRBV11-2 and TRBJ2-7): EAGVAQSPRYKIIEKRQSVAFWCNPISGHATLYWYQQILGQGPKLLIQFQNNGVVDDSQLPKDRFSAERLKGVDSTLKIQPAKLEDSAVYLCASRSIAGGFEQYFGPGTRLTVT.

This clone was found a few times. V and J are TRBV19 and TRBJ2-2; 10 positions match TRBD1. The CDR3 runs to 16 residues. Trimming removed 3 bases from V and 6 bases from J; junction bases left unmatched: 7. Germline assignment: CDR1 LNHDA and CDR2 SQIVND (reference sequence). The CDR3 DNA is TGTGCCAGTAGTATCCTCTCAGGACAGGGGGCCGGGGAGCTGTTTTTT. It encodes CASSILSGQGAGELFF.

The gene calls are TRBV5-4 and TRBJ2-2; TRBD1 aligns across 7 bases. V shed 0 bases, J shed 0 bases, and the junction held 2 bases outside the gene matches. Germline CDR1 SGHNT, CDR2 YYREEE (reference sequence). This CDR3 spans 16 amino acids. CDR3 amino acids: CASSLGGGANTGELFF. The CDR3 DNA reads as TGTGCCAGCAGCTTGGGAGGGGGCGCGAACACCGGGGAGCTGTTTTTT.

This clone showed up just once. The chain employs TRBV19 and TRBJ2-1, with a possible D match to TRBD2 (7 bases). CDR3 length equals 14 residues. V lost 3 bases to trimming and J lost 9 bases, with 15 bases between them. The germline CDR1 and CDR2 sequences are LNHDA and SQIVND (reference sequence). The CDR3 sequence: CASSMGGGASEQFF. DNA of the CDR3: TGTGCCAGTAGTATGGGTGGGGGGGCCTCTGAGCAGTTCTTC.

This clone appeared once. The chain employs TRBV28 and TRBJ2-7; 9 bases align to TRBD1. The J segment lost 5 bases and the V segment lost 4 bases, leaving 6 bases of the junction unmatched. This CDR3 has 14 residues. From germline, CDR1 is MDHEN and CDR2 SYDVKM. The chain's CDR3 is CASSSWTGEHEQYF. The CDR3, as DNA: TGTGCCAGCAGTTCCTGGACAGGGGAGCACGAGCAGTACTTC.

The chain uses TRBV4-3 and TRBJ2-6, with D unclear. The V end lost 0 bases, the J end lost 0 bases, and 12 bases lay between the germline ends. Germline CDR1 LGHNA, CDR2 YSLEER. The CDR3 has 18 amino acids. The CDR3 DNA sequence: TGCGCCAGCAGCCAAGATGGCCTTAGCCTCTCTGGGGCCAACGTCCTGACTTTC. Amino acids: CASSQDGLSLSGANVLTF.

This chain uses TRBV14 with TRBJ1-2; D is unresolved. Trimming shortened V by 0 bases and J by 4 bases, and 6 bases separated the two germline ends. Germline V gene data show CDR1 as SGHDN and CDR2 as FVKESK. The CDR3 is made up of 13 amino acids. The CDR3 DNA follows: TGTGCCAGCAGCCAAGATATCAGCTATGGCTACACCTTC. Protein sequence: CASSQDISYGYTF. The full variable domain, its missing parts supplied by reference TRBV14 and TRBJ1-2, is EAGVTQFPSHSVIEKGQTVTLRCDPISGHDNLYWYRRVMGKEIKFLLHFVKESKQDESGMPNNRFLAERTGGTYSTLKVQPAELEDSGVYFCASSQDISYGYTFGSGTRLTVV.

V and J are TRBV10-3 and TRBJ2-5, with TRBD1 matching over 7 bases. The DNA end favors TRBJ2-7, so the J call may be wrong. Germline V gene data show CDR1 as ENHRY and CDR2 as SYGVKD. The CDR3 contains 15 residues. Here the CDR3 reads CAISERTGASYEQYF. CDR3 bases: TGTGCCATCAGTGAGCGGACAGGAGCTAGCTACGAGCAGTACTTC.

The chain uses TRBV6-6 and TRBJ2-1; D perhaps matches TRBD1 (5 bases). The CDR3 spans 15 residues. V lost 5 bases and J 3 bases, leaving 14 bases between the germline ends. The germline V gene has CDR1 MNHNY and CDR2 SVGAGI (reference sequence). CDR3 loop: CASSPSGAGYNEQFF. Written as DNA, the CDR3 is TGTGCCAGCAGTCCGAGTGGGGCAGGCTACAATGAGCAGTTCTTC.

The V and J genes are TRBV19 and TRBJ1-4, with D unclear. Trimming pared 6 bases from V and 5 bases from J, leaving 13 bases between. CDR1 and CDR2 (germline): LNHDA, SQIVND (reference sequence). This CDR3 has 14 amino acids. The CDR3 DNA sequence: TGTGCCAGTAGAGATCCGCGACTAAATGAAAAACTGTTTTTT. Translation gives CASRDPRLNEKLFF.

The CDR3 nucleotides are TGTGCCAGCAGCTATCTGGATCAGGGAAGAAAACTGTTTTTT. Translating gives CASSYLDQGRKLFF. The chain carries TRBV7-9 and TRBJ1-4, with D perhaps TRBD1 (5 bases). The V end was cut by 4 bases, the J end by 10 bases, with 16 bases between. The CDR3 sequence is 14 residues long. CDR1 and CDR2 from the germline V gene are SEHNR and FQNEAQ (reference sequence).

The CDR3 loop reads CASSDRDRGITDTQYF. The CDR3 DNA reads TGTGCCAGCAGCGACCGGGACAGGGGGATAACAGATACGCAGTATTTT. V and J are TRBV11-2 and TRBJ2-3, with 11 bases identical to TRBD1. J was trimmed by 3 bases and V by 5 bases; bases with no gene match: 7. Germline V lookup: CDR1 SGHAT, CDR2 FQNNGV. The CDR3 consists of 16 residues.

V gene TRBV28 combines with J gene TRBJ2-1; tentatively, D is TRBD2 (6 bases). Germline loops: CDR1 MDHEN, CDR2 SYDVKM. V was pared by 2 bases and J by 6 bases, with 17 bases between. The CDR3 has 16 residues. CDR3 sequence reads: CASSLGRGSPLNEQFF. In DNA form, the CDR3 reads TGTGCCAGCAGTTTAGGTCGGGGGTCCCCACTCAATGAGCAGTTCTTC.

The gene calls are TRBV5-1 and TRBJ1-4; 8 positions match TRBD1. CDR3 length: 14 amino acids. V lost 4 bases and J lost 8; bases outside the gene matches: 7. Germline V gene data show CDR1 as SGHRS and CDR2 as YFSETQ. The CDR3 sequence: CASSSTGGQEKLFF. CDR3 nucleotide sequence: TGCGCCAGCAGCAGCACAGGGGGTCAGGAAAAACTGTTTTTT.

This chain uses TRBV5-4 with TRBJ2-7; D perhaps matches TRBD2 (6 bases). This CDR3 comprises 14 residues. The germline V gene encodes CDR1 SGHNT and CDR2 YYREEE (reference sequence). V lost 4 bases to trimming and J lost 6 bases, with 17 bases between them. In nucleotides, the CDR3 is TGTGCCAGCAGCAGCCAGACTAGTACCGCCGAGCAGTACTTC. Translating gives CASSSQTSTAEQYF.

The chain links TRBV6-1 to TRBJ1-3; no clear D gene. The V gene's germline CDR1 is MNHNS and CDR2 SASEGT. The V gene lost 3 bases and the J gene lost 0 bases, with 6 bases spanning the gap. The CDR3 has 14 residues. The CDR3 sequence is CASSEGFSGNTIYF. Here the CDR3 DNA reads TGTGCCAGCAGTGAGGGCTTCTCTGGAAACACCATATATTTT.

The chain carries TRBV7-8 and TRBJ2-5; TRBD1 matches at 8 bases. This CDR3 contains 14 residues. Trimming took 3 bases from V and 7 from J; bases not matched to a gene: 7. CDR1 is SGHVS, CDR2 FQNEAQ, per germline. In nucleotides, the CDR3 is TGTGCCAGCAGCTTGACAGGGGAGGTTCTGACCCAGTACTTC. Translating it yields CASSLTGEVLTQYF.

Remarks on this clone: The conserved phenylalanine or tryptophan normally closing the CDR3 is absent here, so this likely arose from a read error. The V call is TRBV5-1, the J call TRBJ2-7, with D perhaps matching TRBD2 (6 bases). V shed 0 bases and J shed 3 bases, with 19 bases lying between them. CDR1 and CDR2 (germline): SGHRS, YFSETQ. The CDR3 spans 17 residues. The CDR3 DNA is TGCGCCAGCAGCTTGGTAGTTTCTGGCGGAGGGATCTACGAGCAGTACCTC. Its protein product is CASSLVVSGGGIYEQYL.